This T cell receptor (beta chain) was captured by sequencing in a study of T cell clonality in common variable immunodeficiency. Only a few counts were recorded for this clone. The antigen is unknown. The CDR3 end lies 3 residues beyond the end of the read and is filled in from the germline J gene. The sample carries other DNA sequences with the same CDR3. Trimming removed 2 bases from V and 4 bases from J, with 5 bases in between. Germline V lookup: CDR1 SGHTA, CDR2 FQGNSA. CDR3 size: 12 residues. Reduced serum IgG, IgA and/or IgM plus specific antibody deficiency defined CVID. All CVID subjects were on immunoglobulin replacement for at least one year. CVID subjects were neither ill nor on immunomodulatory or immunosuppressive medication at sampling. Findings and limits, study-wide: Common variable immunodeficiency TCR beta sequences reportedly had fewer deletions and N-nucleotide insertions.

The protocol was immunoSEQ multiplex PCR, while the TCRdb copy is restricted to in-frame clones and leaves out a portion. Altogether approximately 29,000 clones were found in the sample, and no singletons occur. This chain links TRBV7-2 with TRBJ1-2; D gene unclear. The sequence derives from a human donor with common variable immunodeficiency. Sequencing was done on a sample of peripheral blood mononuclear cells. This CDR3 is CASSLRGYGYTF. The CDR3 bases that were read are TGTGCCAGCAGCTTACGGGGCTATGGC.